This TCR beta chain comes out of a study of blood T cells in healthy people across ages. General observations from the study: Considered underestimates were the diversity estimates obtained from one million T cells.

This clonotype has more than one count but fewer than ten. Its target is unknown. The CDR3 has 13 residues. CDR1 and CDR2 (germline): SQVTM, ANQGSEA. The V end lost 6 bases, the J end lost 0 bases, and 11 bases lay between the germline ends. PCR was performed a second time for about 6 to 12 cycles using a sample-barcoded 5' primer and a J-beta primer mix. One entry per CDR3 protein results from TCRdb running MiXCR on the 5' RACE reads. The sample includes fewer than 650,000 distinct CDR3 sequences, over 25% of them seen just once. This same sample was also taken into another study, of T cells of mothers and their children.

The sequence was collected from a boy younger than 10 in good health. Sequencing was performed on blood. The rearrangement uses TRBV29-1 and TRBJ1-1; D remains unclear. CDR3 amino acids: CSVGRVLNTEAFF. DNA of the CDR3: TGCAGCGTGGGCCGGGTTTTGAACACTGAAGCTTTCTTT.